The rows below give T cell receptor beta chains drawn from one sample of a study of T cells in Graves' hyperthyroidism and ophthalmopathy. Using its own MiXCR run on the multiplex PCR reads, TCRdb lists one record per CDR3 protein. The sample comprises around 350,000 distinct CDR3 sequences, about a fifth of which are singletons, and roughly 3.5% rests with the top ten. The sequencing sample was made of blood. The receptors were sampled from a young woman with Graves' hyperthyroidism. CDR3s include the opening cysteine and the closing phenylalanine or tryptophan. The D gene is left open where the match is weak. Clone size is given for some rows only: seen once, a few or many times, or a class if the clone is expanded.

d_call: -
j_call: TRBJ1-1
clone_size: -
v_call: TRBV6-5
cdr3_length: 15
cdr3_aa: CASSYVVGGGTEAFF
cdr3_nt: TGTGCCAGCAGTTACGTGGTCGGAGGAGGCACTGAAGCTTTCTTT

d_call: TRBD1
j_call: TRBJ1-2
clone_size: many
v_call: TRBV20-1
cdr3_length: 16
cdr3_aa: CSARAAGQTHNYGYTF
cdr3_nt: TGCAGTGCTAGAGCGGCGGGACAGACCCATAACTATGGCTACACCTTC

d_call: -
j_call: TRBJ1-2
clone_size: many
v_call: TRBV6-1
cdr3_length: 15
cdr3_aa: CASSESESWNYGYTF
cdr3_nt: TGTGCCAGCAGTGAAAGCGAGTCTTGGAACTATGGCTACACCTTC

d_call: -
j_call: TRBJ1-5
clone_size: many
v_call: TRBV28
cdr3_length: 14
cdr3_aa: CAITPGGADQPQHF
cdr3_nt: TGTGCCATCACGCCCGGGGGGGCGGATCAGCCCCAGCATTTT

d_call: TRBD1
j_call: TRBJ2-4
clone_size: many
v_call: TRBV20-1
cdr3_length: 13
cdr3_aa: CSAVGTGGYIQYF
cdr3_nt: TGCAGTGCGGTGGGGACAGGGGGCTACATTCAGTACTTC

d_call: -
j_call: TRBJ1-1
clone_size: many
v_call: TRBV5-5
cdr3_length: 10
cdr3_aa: CASSPHEAFF
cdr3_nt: TGTGCCAGCAGCCCTCATGAAGCTTTCTTT

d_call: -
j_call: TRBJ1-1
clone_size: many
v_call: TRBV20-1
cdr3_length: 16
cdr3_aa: CSARTRQLGGNTEAFF
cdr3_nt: TGCAGTGCTAGAACCCGGCAGCTCGGTGGGAACACTGAAGCTTTCTTT

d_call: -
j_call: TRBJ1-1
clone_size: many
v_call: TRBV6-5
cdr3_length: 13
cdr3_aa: CASSSPRNTEAFF
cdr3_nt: TGTGCCAGCAGTTCCCCGAGGAACACTGAAGCTTTCTTT

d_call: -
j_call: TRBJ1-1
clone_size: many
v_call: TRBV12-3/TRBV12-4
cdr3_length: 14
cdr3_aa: CASSLRRMNTGAFF
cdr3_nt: TGTGCCAGCAGTTTACGTAGAATGAACACTGGAGCTTTCTTT

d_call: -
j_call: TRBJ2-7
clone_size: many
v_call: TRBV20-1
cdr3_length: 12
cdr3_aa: CSARDLYYEQYF
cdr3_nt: TGCAGTGCGAGGGACTTGTACTACGAGCAGTACTTC

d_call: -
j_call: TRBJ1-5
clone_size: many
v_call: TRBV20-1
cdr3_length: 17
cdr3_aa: CSARPPLGTLTNQPQHF
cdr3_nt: TGCAGTGCTAGACCACCACTAGGGACCCTAACTAATCAGCCCCAGCATTTT

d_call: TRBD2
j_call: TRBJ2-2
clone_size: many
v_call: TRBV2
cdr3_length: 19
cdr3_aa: CASSARRITLATNTGELFF
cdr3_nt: TGTGCCAGCAGTGCCCGACGTATCACACTAGCGACGAACACCGGGGAGCTGTTTTTT

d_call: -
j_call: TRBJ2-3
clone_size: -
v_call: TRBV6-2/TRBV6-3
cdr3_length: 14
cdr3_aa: CASSSGVEPDTQYF
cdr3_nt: TGTGCCAGCAGCTCTGGGGTGGAGCCGGATACGCAGTATTTT

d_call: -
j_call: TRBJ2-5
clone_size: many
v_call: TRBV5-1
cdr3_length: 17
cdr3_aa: CASSGVSGKGRAETQYF
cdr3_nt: TGCGCCAGCAGCGGGGTGTCGGGTAAAGGTCGGGCGGAGACCCAGTACTTC

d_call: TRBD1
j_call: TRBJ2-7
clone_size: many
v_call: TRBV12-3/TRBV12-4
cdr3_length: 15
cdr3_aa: CASSLGQGGLYEQYF
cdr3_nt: TGTGCCAGCAGTCTTGGACAGGGTGGATTATACGAGCAGTACTTC

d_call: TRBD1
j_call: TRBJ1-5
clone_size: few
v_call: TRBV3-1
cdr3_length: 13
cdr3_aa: CASSPRGEQPQHF
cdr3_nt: TGTGCCAGCAGTCCCAGGGGGGAACAGCCCCAGCATTTT

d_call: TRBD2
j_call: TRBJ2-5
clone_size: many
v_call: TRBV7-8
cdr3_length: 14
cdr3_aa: CATRGGRGEETQYF
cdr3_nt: TGTGCCACCCGAGGAGGACGGGGGGAAGAGACCCAGTACTTC

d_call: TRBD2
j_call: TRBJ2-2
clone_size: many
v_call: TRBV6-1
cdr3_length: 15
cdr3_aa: CASSPGTSDTGELFF
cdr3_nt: TGTGCCAGCAGTCCAGGGACTAGCGACACCGGGGAGCTGTTTTTT

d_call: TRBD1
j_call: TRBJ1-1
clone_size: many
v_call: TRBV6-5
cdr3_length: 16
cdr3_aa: CASSYIGPAGGTEAFF
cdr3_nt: TGTGCCAGCAGTTACATCGGACCAGCAGGGGGTACTGAAGCTTTCTTT

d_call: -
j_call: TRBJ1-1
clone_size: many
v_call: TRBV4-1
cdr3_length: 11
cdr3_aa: CASSSTAEAFF
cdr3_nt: TGCGCCAGCAGTTCTACCGCAGAAGCTTTCTTT

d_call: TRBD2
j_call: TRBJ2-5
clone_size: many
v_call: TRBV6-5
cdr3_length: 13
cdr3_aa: CASSSLAEETQYF
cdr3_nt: TGTGCCAGCAGTTCACTAGCGGAAGAGACCCAGTACTTC

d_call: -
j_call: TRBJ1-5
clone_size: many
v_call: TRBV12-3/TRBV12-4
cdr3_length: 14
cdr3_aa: CASSLASGKQPQHF
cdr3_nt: TGTGCCAGCAGTTTAGCGTCGGGTAAACAGCCCCAGCATTTT

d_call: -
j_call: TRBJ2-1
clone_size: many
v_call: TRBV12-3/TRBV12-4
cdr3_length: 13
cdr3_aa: CASSLFGGDEQFF
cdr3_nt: TGTGCCAGCAGTTTATTTGGGGGTGATGAGCAGTTCTTC

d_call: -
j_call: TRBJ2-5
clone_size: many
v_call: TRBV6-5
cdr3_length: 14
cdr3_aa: CASSYSGGPGTQYF
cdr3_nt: TGTGCCAGCAGTTACTCGGGGGGGCCGGGGACCCAGTACTTC

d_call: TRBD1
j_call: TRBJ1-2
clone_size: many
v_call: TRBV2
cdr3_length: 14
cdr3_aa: CASRGQGRNYGYTF
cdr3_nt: TGTGCCAGCAGGGGACAGGGACGAAACTATGGCTACACCTTC

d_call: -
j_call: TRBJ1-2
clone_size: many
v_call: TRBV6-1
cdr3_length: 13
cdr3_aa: CASREQGNYGYTF
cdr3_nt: TGTGCCAGCAGGGAACAGGGTAACTATGGCTACACCTTC

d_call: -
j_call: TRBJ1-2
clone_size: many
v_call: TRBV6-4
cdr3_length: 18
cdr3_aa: CASSESGALVDRGRGYTF
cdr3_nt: TGTGCCAGCAGTGAATCGGGTGCACTTGTTGACCGCGGGCGAGGCTACACCTTC

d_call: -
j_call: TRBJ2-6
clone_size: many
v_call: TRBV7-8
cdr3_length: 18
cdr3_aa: CASSNPGRISSGANVLTF
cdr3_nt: TGTGCCAGCAGCAACCCGGGACGGATTAGCTCTGGGGCCAACGTCCTGACTTTC

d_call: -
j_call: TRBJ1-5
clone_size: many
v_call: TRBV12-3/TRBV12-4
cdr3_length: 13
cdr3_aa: CAGHRDSNQPQHF
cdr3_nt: TGTGCCGGACACAGGGATAGCAATCAGCCCCAGCATTTT

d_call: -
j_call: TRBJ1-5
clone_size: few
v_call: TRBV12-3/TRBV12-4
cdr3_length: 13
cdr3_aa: CASHPGGLQPQHF
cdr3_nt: TGTGCCAGTCACCCCGGGGGGCTTCAGCCCCAGCATTTT

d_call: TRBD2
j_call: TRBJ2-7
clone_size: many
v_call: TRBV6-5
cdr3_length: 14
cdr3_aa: CASSYYSGGGEQYF
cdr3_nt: TGTGCCAGCAGTTACTATTCCGGCGGGGGCGAGCAGTACTTC

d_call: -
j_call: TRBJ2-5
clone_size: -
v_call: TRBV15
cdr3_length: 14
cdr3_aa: CATSRAGARETQYF
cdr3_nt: TGTGCCACCAGCAGAGCGGGGGCCCGGGAGACCCAGTACTTC

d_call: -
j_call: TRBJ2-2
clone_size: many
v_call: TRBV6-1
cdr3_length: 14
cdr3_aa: CASSVRTDTGELFF
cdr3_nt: TGTGCCAGCAGTGTACGGACAGACACCGGGGAGCTGTTTTTT

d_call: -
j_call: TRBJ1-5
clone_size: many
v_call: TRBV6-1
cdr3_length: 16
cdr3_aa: CASSEADEPFNTPQHF
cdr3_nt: TGTGCCAGCAGTGAAGCGGACGAACCGTTTAACACGCCCCAGCATTTT

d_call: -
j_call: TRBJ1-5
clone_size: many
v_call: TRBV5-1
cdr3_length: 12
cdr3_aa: CASSLDGPPGHF
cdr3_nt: TGCGCCAGCAGCTTGGATGGGCCGCCCGGGCATTTT

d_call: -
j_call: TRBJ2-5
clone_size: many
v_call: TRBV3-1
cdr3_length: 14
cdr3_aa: CASSQVTLAETQYF
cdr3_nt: TGTGCCAGCAGCCAAGTAACTTTAGCTGAGACCCAGTACTTC

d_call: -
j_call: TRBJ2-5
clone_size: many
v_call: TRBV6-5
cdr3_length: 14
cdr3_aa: CASSSYRAQETQYF
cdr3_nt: TGTGCCAGCAGTTCATACAGGGCACAAGAGACCCAGTACTTC

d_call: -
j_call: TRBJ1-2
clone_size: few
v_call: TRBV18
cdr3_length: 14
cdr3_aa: CASSPPQASYGYTF
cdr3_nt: TGTGCCAGCTCACCCCCTCAGGCCTCCTATGGCTACACCTTC

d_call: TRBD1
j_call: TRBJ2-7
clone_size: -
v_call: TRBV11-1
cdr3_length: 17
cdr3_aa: CAISPGQGALFSYEQYF
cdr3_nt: TGTGCCATCTCCCCGGGACAGGGGGCCCTTTTCTCCTACGAGCAGTACTTC

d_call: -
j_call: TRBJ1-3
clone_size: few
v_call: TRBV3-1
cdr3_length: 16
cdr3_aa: CASSQEGPRPGNTIYF
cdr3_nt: TGTGCCAGCAGCCAAGAGGGACCTCGTCCGGGAAACACCATATATTTT

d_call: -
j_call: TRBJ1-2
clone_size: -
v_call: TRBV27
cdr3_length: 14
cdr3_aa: CASSPDRGICGYTF
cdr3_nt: TGTGCCAGCAGTCCGGATAGGGGGATCTGTGGCTACACCTTC

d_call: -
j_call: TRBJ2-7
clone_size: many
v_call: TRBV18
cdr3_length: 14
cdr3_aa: CASSPPPGTYEQYF
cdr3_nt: TGTGCCAGCAGTCCCCCGCCAGGTACCTACGAGCAGTACTTC

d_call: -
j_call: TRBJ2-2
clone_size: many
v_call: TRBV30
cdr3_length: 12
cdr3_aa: CAWSHPHGELFF
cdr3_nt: TGTGCCTGGAGTCACCCCCACGGGGAGCTGTTTTTT

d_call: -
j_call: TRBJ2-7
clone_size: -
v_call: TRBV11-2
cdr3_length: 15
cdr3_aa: CASSLERGLAYEQYF
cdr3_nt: TGTGCCAGCAGCTTAGAACGGGGCCTTGCCTACGAGCAGTACTTC